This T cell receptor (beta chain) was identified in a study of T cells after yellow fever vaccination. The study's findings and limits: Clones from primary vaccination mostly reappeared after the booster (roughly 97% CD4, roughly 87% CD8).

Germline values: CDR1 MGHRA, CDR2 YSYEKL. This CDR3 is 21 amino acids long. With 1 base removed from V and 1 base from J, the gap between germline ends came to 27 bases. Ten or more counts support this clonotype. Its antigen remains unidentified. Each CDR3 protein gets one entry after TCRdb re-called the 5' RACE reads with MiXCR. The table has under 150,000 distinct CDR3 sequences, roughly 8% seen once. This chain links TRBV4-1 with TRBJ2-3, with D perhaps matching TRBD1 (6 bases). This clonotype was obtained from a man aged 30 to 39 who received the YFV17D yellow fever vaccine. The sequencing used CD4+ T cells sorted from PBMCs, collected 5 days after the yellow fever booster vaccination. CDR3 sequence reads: CASSQVGRLWTVTPGTDTQYF. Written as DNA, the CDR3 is TGCGCCAGCAGCCAAGTTGGGCGTCTCTGGACAGTTACGCCGGGCACAGATACGCAGTATTTT.